Shown below are 23 T cell receptor beta chains from a single sample sequenced in a study of type 1 and type 2 diabetes patients. PCR was run on genomic DNA. Multiplex PCR with 30 forward and 13 reverse primers amplified the TCR beta CDR3. TCRdb independently ran MiXCR on the multiplex PCR reads; one entry per CDR3 protein. The sample carries around 300,000 distinct CDR3 sequences, around 47% recorded once. Sequencing used peripheral blood mononuclear cells (PBMCs). Receptor source: a man in his late teens or twenties with type 2 diabetes.

This clonotype appeared a single time. The chain uses TRBV7-8 and TRBJ2-7; TRBD1 agrees at 7 bases. The CDR3 length is 16 residues. Germline lookup yields CDR1 SGHVS and CDR2 FQNEAQ. The V and J ends lost 3 bases and 4 bases, in that order; junction bases with no gene match: 12. This CDR3 is CASSFSPRQGGYEQYF. The CDR3 DNA reads as TGTGCCAGCAGCTTTTCGCCAAGACAGGGTGGTTACGAGCAGTACTTC. The entire variable domain, with the rest obtained from reference TRBV7-8 and TRBJ2-7, is as follows: GAGVSQSPRYKVAKRGQDVALRCDPISGHVSLFWYQQALGQGPEFLTYFQNEAQLDKSGLPSDRFFAERPEGSVSTLKIQRTQQEDSAVYLCASSFSPRQGGYEQYFGPGTRLTVT.

The chain employs TRBV27 and TRBJ1-2; TRBD1 might be the D (6 bases). The germline gives CDR1 MNHEY, CDR2 SMNVEV (reference sequence). V was trimmed by 1 base and J by 8 bases, leaving 14 bases between them. The CDR3 is 14 residues long. CDR3 nucleotide sequence: TGTGCCAGCAGTTTATTGGGGGCCGCAGGCGGCTACACCTTC. Translated, it gives CASSLLGAAGGYTF.

The chain uses TRBV11-2 and TRBJ2-5; TRBD2 aligns across 8 bases. This CDR3 is 15 amino acids long. The germline gives CDR1 SGHAT, CDR2 FQNNGV. With 7 bases clipped from V and 2 bases from J, the junction kept 9 bases outside the gene matches. In nucleotides, the CDR3 is TGTGCCAGCACCGGGGGGGGGACCTCACAAGAGACCCAGTACTTC. Residues: CASTGGGTSQETQYF.

The chain has TRBV7-6 and TRBJ2-6, with 11 bases identical to TRBD2. This CDR3 spans 17 amino acids. After removal of 2 bases from V and 0 bases from J, the junction contained 0 bases not matched to a gene. From germline, CDR1 is SGHVS and CDR2 FNYEAQ. In DNA, the CDR3 is TGTGCCAGCAGCTTAACTAGCGGGAGCTCTGGGGCCAACGTCCTGACTTTC. Its protein is CASSLTSGSSGANVLTF. Combining the CDR3 with reference TRBV7-6 and TRBJ2-6 gives the whole variable domain GAGVSQSPRYKVTKRGQDVALRCDPISGHVSLYWYRQALGQGPEFLTYFNYEAQQDKSGLPNDRFSAERPEGSISTLTIQRTEQRDSAMYRCASSLTSGSSGANVLTFGAGSRLTVL.

The CDR3 nucleotides are TGCAGTGCTCCCAAGGGGGAGGCTGGGACCTTC. It encodes CSAPKGEAGTF. The J gene is TRBJ1-2, the V gene TRBV20-1; D is perhaps TRBD1 (6 bases). Trimming pared 5 bases from V and 14 bases from J, leaving 18 bases between. This CDR3 region has 11 residues. In germline, CDR1 is DFQATT, CDR2 SNEGSKA (reference sequence).

This clonotype came up a few times. The gene calls are TRBV6-5 and TRBJ1-1, with a tentative D call TRBD1 (6 bases). The V end lost 5 bases, the J end lost 7 bases, and 8 bases lay between the germline ends. Germline V lookup: CDR1 MNHEY, CDR2 SVGAGI. This CDR3 is 11 amino acids long. CDR3 loop: CASSEQGEAFF. DNA of the CDR3: TGTGCCAGCAGTGAACAGGGTGAAGCTTTCTTT.

The rearrangement links TRBV19 to TRBJ2-5; 9 bases align to TRBD1. Germline V gene data show CDR1 as LNHDA and CDR2 as SQIVND (reference sequence). This CDR3 contains 17 residues. V shed 1 base and J 1 base; nucleotides not matched to a gene: 7. CDR3 coding DNA: TGTGCCAGTAGTATAGCTCCCGGGACAGGGATCCAAGAGACCCAGTACTTC. It specifies CASSIAPGTGIQETQYF.

CDR3 in amino acids: CASSLGLAGTEQYF. The CDR3 DNA reads as TGCGCCAGCAGCTTAGGACTAGCGGGGACTGAGCAGTACTTC. The V and J genes are TRBV5-1 and TRBJ2-7, with TRBD2 matching over 12 bases. The CDR3 is 14 residues long. Germline loops: CDR1 SGHRS, CDR2 YFSETQ. The V and J ends lost 2 bases and 7 bases, in that order; junction bases with no gene match: 4.

This clonotype was seen a few times. The chain couples TRBV24-1 to TRBJ2-1; perhaps D is TRBD1 or TRBD2 (6 bases each). CDR1 is KGHDR, CDR2 SFDVKD, per germline. Trimming shortened V by 0 bases and J by 6 bases, and 17 bases separated the two germline ends. The CDR3 extends over 17 amino acids. The CDR3 loop reads CATSDLPRLGGGNEQFF. DNA for the CDR3: TGTGCCACCAGTGATTTGCCGAGACTAGGGGGAGGCAATGAGCAGTTCTTC.

With respect to this clonotype: A read error may produce the germline difference seen at one junction end. The rearrangement uses TRBV18 and TRBJ2-5; D is unresolved. Germline values: CDR1 KGHSH, CDR2 LQKENI. The CDR3 is 13 amino acids. The CDR3: CASSPPRSETQYF. CDR3 in DNA: TGTGCCAGCTCACCACCTCGGAGTGAGACCCAATACTTC.

This rearrangement joins TRBV7-2 to TRBJ2-5; tentative D call: TRBD2 (6 bases). CDR3 length: 15 amino acids. Germline values: CDR1 SGHTA, CDR2 FQGNSA. V lost 0 bases and J lost 5, with 13 bases in between. The CDR3 DNA reads as TGTGCCAGCAGCTTAGCGGGAGGCGTCAAGGAGACCCAGTACTTC. Protein product: CASSLAGGVKETQYF. Full variable domain (rest looked up from reference TRBV7-2 and TRBJ2-5): GAGVSQSPSNKVTEKGKDVELRCDPISGHTALYWYRQSLGQGLEFLIYFQGNSAPDKSGLPSDRFSAERTGGSVSTLTIQRTQQEDSAVYLCASSLAGGVKETQYFGPGTRLLVL.

The rearrangement joins TRBV9 to TRBJ1-4; D is unresolved. V lost 3 bases, J lost 0 bases, and 9 bases lay in between. This CDR3 comprises 15 residues. Germline V gene lookup returns CDR1 SGDLS and CDR2 YYNGEE. CDR3 region: CASSASGATNEKLFF. As DNA, the CDR3 is TGTGCCAGCAGCGCCTCCGGGGCAACTAATGAAAAACTGTTTTTT.

The chain joins TRBV7-3 to TRBJ2-2, with D possibly TRBD1 on 5 matching bases. The V end was cut by 4 bases, the J end by 1 base, with 10 bases between. Germline CDR1 SGHTA, CDR2 FQGTGA. This CDR3 has 15 residues. The CDR3 is CASSSDNQNTGELFF. In nucleotides, the CDR3 is TGTGCCAGCAGCTCGGACAACCAGAACACCGGGGAGCTGTTTTTT.

Only a few counts were recorded for this clonotype. The V gene is TRBV18, the J gene TRBJ1-2, with D hard to call. V lost 0 bases and J 4 bases, leaving 6 bases between the germline ends. Germline CDR1 reads KGHSH; CDR2 reads LQKENI. This CDR3 is built from 13 residues. The CDR3 sequence is CASSPPLGYGYTF. CDR3 bases: TGTGCCAGCTCACCACCGCTGGGCTATGGCTACACCTTC.

The chain links TRBV30 to TRBJ1-1; D unresolved. Per the germline V gene, CDR1 is GTSNPN and CDR2 is SVGIG (reference sequence). Trimming cost V 2 bases and J 0 bases, with 10 bases left between them. The CDR3 is 14 residues long. The CDR3 sequence is CAWSSRIMNTEAFF. The CDR3, as DNA: TGTGCCTGGAGTTCCCGGATCATGAACACTGAAGCTTTCTTT.

Points on this clonotype: The DNA is left out, because the CDR3 cannot be placed on it with certainty; the CDR3 is given as TCRdb lists it. The rearrangement links TRBV6-5 to TRBJ1-1. The CDR3 length is 14 residues, termini included. From germline, CDR1 is MNHEY and CDR2 SVGAGI. The CDR3: CASSTSGLDTEAFF.

CDR3 sequence: CATGDGTVHQPQHF. CDR3 DNA sequence: TGTGCCACCGGGGACGGGACAGTGCATCAGCCCCAGCATTTT. This chain links TRBV15 with TRBJ1-5; 7 positions agree with TRBD1. The V and J ends lost 8 bases and 5 bases, in that order; junction bases with no gene match: 9. Germline loops: CDR1 LNHNV, CDR2 YYDKDF (reference sequence). This CDR3 has 14 residues. The complete variable domain, with remaining parts taken from reference TRBV15 and TRBJ1-5, reads DAMVIQNPRYQVTQFGKPVTLSCSQTLNHNVMYWYQQKSSQAPKLLFHYYDKDFNNEADTPDNFQSRRPNTSFCFLDIRSPGLGDTAMYLCATGDGTVHQPQHFGDGTRLSIL.

The J gene is TRBJ2-2, the V gene TRBV5-1; no firm D call. The germline V gene encodes CDR1 SGHRS and CDR2 YFSETQ. The V and J ends lost 0 bases and 0 bases respectively, with 6 bases between them. This CDR3 region has 15 residues. DNA of the CDR3: TGCGCCAGCAGCTTGGCGTCAGCGAACACCGGGGAGCTGTTTTTT. Protein product: CASSLASANTGELFF. Full variable domain (missing parts from reference TRBV5-1 and TRBJ2-2): KAGVTQTPRYLIKTRGQQVTLSCSPISGHRSVSWYQQTPGQGLQFLFEYFSETQRNKGNFPGRFSGRQFSNSRSEMNVSTLELGDSALYLCASSLASANTGELFFGEGSRLTVL.

This sequence joins TRBV10-3 and TRBJ1-4; D remains unclear. The CDR3 extends over 15 amino acids. V dropped 0 bases and J dropped 6 bases, with 11 bases sitting between them. Germline lookup yields CDR1 ENHRY and CDR2 SYGVKD. Here the CDR3 DNA reads TGTGCCATCAGTGAGTCGGGCGGGGTCGATGAAAAACTGTTTTTT. Translation gives CAISESGGVDEKLFF.

This sequence joins TRBV6-2 or TRBV6-3 and TRBJ2-7; D is possibly TRBD2 (5 bases). The CDR3 length is 14 residues. V was cut by 6 bases and J by 4 bases, with 16 bases left in between. The V gene's germline CDR1 is MNHEY and CDR2 SVGEGT. The CDR3, as DNA: TGTGCCAGCAGCATCACGGGGAGAGCTTACGAGCAGTACTTC. Its translation: CASSITGRAYEQYF.

This clonotype was counted only a few times. This rearrangement joins TRBV7-9 to TRBJ1-2, with TRBD1 identical over 7 bases. The CDR3 has 13 residues. The J segment lost 6 bases and the V segment lost 2 bases, leaving 3 bases of the junction unmatched. The germline V gene has CDR1 SEHNR and CDR2 FQNEAQ (reference sequence). Here the CDR3 DNA reads TGTGCCAGCAGCTTAAGCACAGGGGATGGCTACACCTTC. Translated, it gives CASSLSTGDGYTF.

This clonotype was counted between two and nine times. The rearrangement links TRBV25-1 to TRBJ2-7; D gene uncertain. The CDR3 contains 11 residues. CDR1 is MGHDK and CDR2 is SYGVNS in the germline V gene. Trimming removed 6 bases from V and 5 bases from J, with 8 bases in between. The CDR3 spells CASSRRDEQYF. The CDR3 DNA sequence: TGTGCCAGCAGCAGAAGGGACGAGCAGTACTTC.

This clonotype was detected ten times or more. The chain employs TRBV2 and TRBJ2-1; D may correspond to TRBD1 or TRBD2 (5 bases each). The CDR3 covers 13 residues. V was shortened by 7 bases and J by 4 bases, with 11 bases between the two germline ends. The germline V gene encodes CDR1 SNHLY and CDR2 FYNNEI. This CDR3 is CASKGPRYNEQFF. As DNA, the CDR3 is TGTGCCAGCAAGGGACCGAGGTACAATGAGCAGTTCTTC.